This is a list of T cell receptor beta chains from one sample in a study of T cells after yellow fever vaccination. From the 5' RACE reads, TCRdb called clonotypes with MiXCR, one entry per CDR3 protein. The data contain roughly 330,000 distinct CDR3 sequences, around 3.9% of them singletons. Sequencing used PBMCs, obtained 5 days after the yellow fever booster vaccination. Receptors were obtained from a man younger than 35 who received the YFV17D yellow fever vaccine. CDR3s include the opening cysteine and the closing phenylalanine or tryptophan. The D gene is left open where the match is weak. Some rows have no size entry. The others give once, few or many, or a class for an expanded clone.

V gene	D gene	J gene	clone size	CDR3 protein	CDR3 DNA
TRBV10-3	-	TRBJ2-7	many	CAISDPDHSSYEQYF	TGTGCCATCAGTGATCCGGACCATAGCTCCTACGAGCAGTACTTC
TRBV7-2	-	TRBJ1-6	few	CASSLVGGFDSPLHF	TGTGCCAGCAGCTTAGTAGGGGGGTTTGATTCACCCCTCCACTTT
TRBV7-9	-	TRBJ2-4	medium-sized	CASTPPEELAKNIQYF	TGTGCCAGCACCCCTCCAGAGGAACTAGCCAAAAACATTCAGTACTTC
TRBV7-6	TRBD1	TRBJ2-2	few	CASSLGLAGQGITGELFF	TGTGCCAGCAGCTTAGGGCTTGCGGGACAGGGAATCACCGGGGAGCTGTTTTTT
TRBV7-2	TRBD1	TRBJ2-3	many	CASKVLQGTGDTQYF	TGTGCCAGCAAGGTTTTACAGGGGACGGGAGATACGCAGTATTTT
TRBV2	-	TRBJ2-5	few	CASSDERFKGETQYF	TGTGCCAGCAGTGACGAGAGATTTAAAGGGGAGACCCAGTACTTC
TRBV29-1	TRBD1	TRBJ2-4	few	CSVEGDREAKNIQYF	TGCAGCGTTGAAGGGGACAGGGAGGCCAAAAACATTCAGTACTTC
TRBV4-1	-	TRBJ1-1	few	CASKVGSNINTEAFF	TGCGCCAGCAAAGTGGGTTCGAACATCAACACTGAAGCTTTCTTT
TRBV5-1	-	TRBJ1-1	many	CASILEGLAFF	TGCGCCAGCATACTCGAGGGCCTAGCTTTCTTT
TRBV15	TRBD2	TRBJ2-5	few	CATSSGYLTGGFQETQYF	TGTGCCACCAGCAGCGGATACTTGACGGGGGGGTTCCAGGAGACCCAGTACTTC
TRBV7-2	-	TRBJ1-5	many	CASSFGGGQPQHF	TGTGCCAGCAGCTTCGGGGGGGGTCAGCCCCAGCATTTT
TRBV18	-	TRBJ1-4	-	CASSPYIATNEKLFF	TGTGCCAGCTCACCTTATATTGCAACTAATGAAAAACTGTTTTTT
TRBV6-5	TRBD2	TRBJ2-5	-	CASSQPSGGGETQYF	TGTGCCAGCAGTCAACCTAGCGGGGGAGGAGAGACCCAGTACTTC
TRBV19	-	TRBJ1-4	-	CASRPPFREKLFF	TGTGCCAGCAGGCCGCCGTTCCGAGAAAAACTGTTTTTT
TRBV11-2	TRBD2	TRBJ2-1	many	CASSPIRGEPYNEQFF	TGTGCCAGCAGCCCAATCCGGGGGGAACCTTACAATGAGCAGTTCTTC
TRBV4-3	-	TRBJ2-1	-	CASRSYDNEQFF	TGCGCCAGCAGGTCCTACGACAATGAGCAGTTCTTC
TRBV7-3	TRBD1	TRBJ1-1	many	CASSLISGGGEAFF	TGTGCCAGCAGCTTAATTTCAGGGGGTGGTGAAGCTTTCTTT
TRBV20-1	-	TRBJ1-1	-	CSARDHVNPEAFF	TGCAGTGCTAGAGATCACGTGAACCCTGAAGCTTTCTTT
TRBV7-2	TRBD2	TRBJ2-5	few	CASNNLADQETQYF	TGTGCCAGCAACAACCTAGCGGACCAAGAGACCCAGTACTTC
TRBV9	TRBD1	TRBJ1-1	many	CASSSRTGGSGAFF	TGTGCCAGCAGCTCTCGGACAGGGGGTTCCGGAGCTTTCTTT
TRBV4-3	TRBD1	TRBJ1-1	many	CASSQGQGRNTEAFF	TGCGCCAGCAGCCAAGGACAGGGTAGGAACACTGAAGCTTTCTTT
TRBV5-1	-	TRBJ2-1	few	CASSLFRVFGESSYNEQFF	TGCGCCAGCAGCTTGTTCAGGGTTTTCGGGGAAAGCTCCTACAATGAGCAGTTCTTC
TRBV7-2	-	TRBJ1-5	many	CASSSSGLDQPQHF	TGTGCCAGCAGCTCCTCAGGGTTGGACCAGCCCCAGCATTTT
TRBV7-2	-	TRBJ1-5	few	CASSPSEPQPQHF	TGTGCCAGCAGCCCCTCGGAGCCTCAGCCCCAGCATTTT
TRBV29-1	-	TRBJ1-4	-	CSVTDSLRNEKLFF	TGCAGCGTTACCGACAGTCTTCGGAATGAAAAACTGTTTTTT
TRBV28	-	TRBJ1-2	few	CASSLTTSYGYTF	TGTGCCAGCAGTTTAACTACTTCCTATGGCTACACCTTC
TRBV20-1	TRBD1	TRBJ1-2	-	CSASDRGQRNYGYTF	TGCAGTGCTAGCGACAGGGGGCAGCGGAACTATGGCTACACCTTC
TRBV5-1	-	TRBJ1-2	few	CASSLTEFLYGYTF	TGCGCCAGCAGCTTGACAGAATTCTTATATGGCTACACCTTC
TRBV10-3	TRBD1	TRBJ1-5	-	CAISGDRSNQPQHF	TGTGCCATCAGCGGGGACAGGTCCAATCAGCCCCAGCATTTT
TRBV5-1	-	TRBJ1-1	many	CASSLERLWGMDTEAFF	TGCGCCAGCAGCTTGGAGCGTTTGTGGGGGATGGACACTGAAGCTTTCTTT
TRBV18	TRBD1	TRBJ1-2	few	CASSPPTPGQGPSGYTF	TGTGCCAGCTCACCACCCACTCCGGGACAGGGGCCTTCGGGCTACACCTTC
TRBV4-3	-	TRBJ2-5	many	CASSHDRFETQYF	TGCGCCAGCAGCCACGACAGGTTTGAGACCCAGTACTTC
TRBV5-1	-	TRBJ2-2	-	CASSRTQNTGELIF	TGCGCCAGCAGCCGCACCCAGAACACCGGGGAGCTGATTTTT
TRBV6-5	-	TRBJ2-7	-	CASRGTLDLAYEQYF	TGTGCCAGCAGGGGGACACTCGATCTGGCCTACGAGCAGTACTTC
TRBV6-5	-	TRBJ2-1	-	CASSWSGPHNNEQFF	TGTGCCAGCAGTTGGTCCGGCCCCCACAACAATGAGCAGTTCTTC
TRBV7-2	-	TRBJ1-2	-	CASSLVLGGYGYTF	TGTGCCAGCAGCTTGGTGTTAGGAGGCTATGGCTACACCTTC
TRBV6-6	TRBD2	TRBJ2-3	few	CASSPPPGTSGGTDTQYF	TGTGCCAGCAGTCCACCCCCCGGGACTAGCGGGGGTACAGATACGCAGTATTTT
TRBV9	-	TRBJ1-6	few	CASSVGQVNSPLHF	TGTGCCAGCAGCGTAGGGCAGGTTAATTCACCCCTCCACTTT
TRBV7-2	TRBD2	TRBJ2-1	few	CASRPTSGGQRRLFF	TGTGCCAGCAGACCCACTAGCGGGGGGCAACGCCGACTGTTCTTC
TRBV7-9	-	TRBJ2-4	-	CASSWDFLAKNIQYF	TGTGCCAGCAGCTGGGACTTTTTAGCCAAAAACATTCAGTACTTC
TRBV7-2	-	TRBJ2-1	many	CASSFLGGPADSSRFF	TGTGCCAGCAGCTTCCTCGGGGGGCCAGCAGACTCGTCTCGGTTCTTC
TRBV28	-	TRBJ1-2	-	CASSRGDDYGYTF	TGTGCCAGCAGTCGGGGGGACGACTATGGCTACACCTTC
TRBV5-1	TRBD1	TRBJ2-1	many	CASSLVLPGGLRSYNEQFF	TGCGCCAGCAGCTTGGTCCTCCCAGGGGGTTTAAGGTCCTACAATGAGCAGTTCTTC
TRBV28	-	TRBJ2-5	many	CASRGRGRWETQYF	TGTGCCAGCAGGGGAAGGGGGAGATGGGAGACCCAGTACTTC